These 18 T cell receptor beta chains were sequenced from one sample in a study of T cell responses to AZD1222 COVID-19 vaccine. Here immunoSEQ multiplex PCR was the method, and the copy in TCRdb shows in-frame clones only, minus some. The sample records some 250,000 clones, about 94% being singletons. Sequencing used peripheral blood, obtained 28 days after the second AZD1222 dose. Receptors were obtained from an adult who received the AZD1222 COVID-19 vaccine.

In DNA form, the CDR3 reads TGTGCCAGCAGTTTCGCCGGGACAGGCTCCTACGAGCAGTACTTC. It yields the protein CASSFAGTGSYEQYF. The chain combines TRBV5-8 with TRBJ2-7, with TRBD1 matching 8 bases. Germline V gives CDR1 SGHTS, CDR2 YDEGEE. The ends lost 5 bases at V and 0 bases at J; junction bases unmatched: 7. This CDR3 contains 15 residues.

The CDR3 DNA reads TGTGCCAGCAGTGTGGGAGAGACCCAGTACTTC. This translates into CASSVGETQYF. This rearrangement joins TRBV7-2 to TRBJ2-5; D not certain. The CDR3 extends over 11 amino acids. Germline V gene lookup returns CDR1 SGHTA and CDR2 FQGNSA. V lost 6 bases and J 4 bases, leaving 6 bases between the germline ends.

This chain links TRBV18 with TRBJ2-1; D is tentatively TRBD1 or TRBD2 (5 bases each). The CDR3 spans 16 residues. V lost 0 bases to trimming and J lost 7 bases, with 16 bases between them. The germline gives CDR1 KGHSH, CDR2 LQKENI. The CDR3 protein is CASSPPSSGQRNEQFF. The CDR3 bases are TGTGCCAGCTCACCACCGTCCAGCGGACAAAGGAATGAGCAGTTCTTC.

This clone was observed a single time. This chain connects TRBV2 to TRBJ2-3; 8 bases are shared with TRBD2. With 5 bases clipped from V and 1 base from J, the junction kept 2 bases outside the gene matches. CDR3 size: 14 residues. Germline V gene sequence: CDR1 SNHLY, CDR2 FYNNEI. The CDR3 sequence: CASSLLAGTDTQYF. The CDR3 DNA sequence: TGTGCCAGCAGTTTACTAGCGGGCACAGATACGCAGTATTTT.

The genes are TRBV5-1 and TRBJ1-6, with 7 nucleotides matching TRBD1. V shed 2 bases, J shed 1 base, and the junction held 3 bases outside the gene matches. This CDR3 is 16 amino acids long. Germline CDR1 is SGHRS and CDR2 is YFSETQ. The CDR3 loop is CASSLGDSSYNSPLHF. The CDR3 bases are TGCGCCAGCAGCTTAGGGGACAGTTCCTATAATTCACCCCTCCACTTT.

This clone has just a few counts. The V call is TRBV5-1, the J call TRBJ1-6; 9 bases line up with TRBD1. The CDR3 loop spans 13 amino acids. CDR1 and CDR2 (germline): SGHRS, YFSETQ. The V and J ends lost 8 bases and 7 bases, in that order; junction bases with no gene match: 4. This CDR3 is CASTGGRNSPLHF. In DNA, the CDR3 is TGCGCCAGTACAGGGGGCAGGAATTCACCCCTCCACTTT.

The chain combines TRBV5-1 with TRBJ1-3, with D perhaps matching TRBD1 (6 bases). V was trimmed by 1 base and J by 4 bases, leaving 21 bases between them. Germline-derived CDR1 and CDR2 are SGHRS and YFSETQ. This CDR3 comprises 18 residues. The CDR3 DNA follows: TGCGCCAGCAGCTTGAACCCTACCTCCGGGACATCAGGAAACACCATATATTTT. Its protein product is CASSLNPTSGTSGNTIYF.

This chain uses TRBV4-3 with TRBJ2-3; the D is unclear. This CDR3 has 15 residues. Germline values: CDR1 LGHNA, CDR2 YSLEER. V was shortened by 3 bases and J by 1 base, with 11 bases between the two germline ends. The CDR3, as DNA: TGCGCCAGCAGCCAGGGCGCTTACGGCACAGATACGCAGTATTTT. It specifies CASSQGAYGTDTQYF.

The chain joins TRBV5-6 to TRBJ2-3; 10 nucleotides align to TRBD2. This CDR3 has 17 residues. V lost 0 bases to trimming and J lost 1 base; unmatched junction nucleotides: 5. Germline CDR1 reads SGHDT; CDR2 reads YYEEEE. The DNA for the CDR3 is TGTGCCAGCAGCTTGGATGGGACTAGCGCCCGCACAGATACGCAGTATTTT. Protein product: CASSLDGTSARTDTQYF. The variable domain in full, completed from reference TRBV5-6 and TRBJ2-3, reads DAGVTQSPTHLIKTRGQQVTLRCSPKSGHDTVSWYQQALGQGPQFIFQYYEEEERQRGNFPDRFSGHQFPNYSSELNVNALLLGDSALYLCASSLDGTSARTDTQYFGPGTRLTVL.

The chain uses TRBV28 and TRBJ2-1; maybe TRBD2 (6 bases). CDR1 and CDR2 from the germline V gene are MDHEN and SYDVKM. The V and J ends lost 1 base and 2 bases respectively, with 15 bases between them. The CDR3 spans 17 residues. The CDR3 coding sequence is TGTGCCAGCAGTTTATCGGTTGGCGGGACCACCTACAATGAGCAGTTCTTC. It codes for CASSLSVGGTTYNEQFF.

The chain joins TRBV5-4 to TRBJ2-7, with 8 bases fitting TRBD2. V shed 4 bases and J 3 bases; nucleotides not matched to a gene: 6. Germline CDR1 SGHNT, CDR2 YYREEE (reference sequence). The CDR3 totals 14 residues. CDR3 DNA: TGTGCCAGCAGCCCCCGGGGGGGGGACTACGAGCAGTACTTC. It codes for CASSPRGGDYEQYF.

This clone was detected once. CDR3 in DNA: TGTGCCAGCAGCCCTGGGACAGGGGGATATGGCTACACCTTC. Residues: CASSPGTGGYGYTF. The V call is TRBV9, the J call TRBJ1-2; 11 nucleotides align to TRBD1. Looked up from germline, CDR1 is SGDLS and CDR2 is YYNGEE. With V trimmed by 4 bases and J by 5 bases, 4 bases remained unmatched. The CDR3 is 14 amino acids.

The V gene is TRBV5-1, the J gene TRBJ1-1, with D hard to call. The V end was cut by 5 bases, the J end by 1 base, with 12 bases between. Germline V CDR1 and CDR2: SGHRS, YFSETQ. This CDR3 contains 14 residues. The CDR3 coding sequence is TGCGCCAGCAGTAGTGACGGTCAGAACACTGAAGCTTTCTTT. Its protein is CASSSDGQNTEAFF. The full variable domain, completed using reference TRBV5-1 and TRBJ1-1, is KAGVTQTPRYLIKTRGQQVTLSCSPISGHRSVSWYQQTPGQGLQFLFEYFSETQRNKGNFPGRFSGRQFSNSRSEMNVSTLELGDSALYLCASSSDGQNTEAFFGQGTRLTVV.

The V call is TRBV30, the J call TRBJ1-4; tentative D call: TRBD1 (6 bases). V shed 1 base and J shed 7 bases, with 10 bases lying between them. The germline CDR1 and CDR2 sequences are GTSNPN and SVGIG (reference sequence). This CDR3 is 13 amino acids long. CDR3 DNA sequence: TGTGCCTGGAGTGCGACAGGACCTGAAAAACTGTTTTTT. This translates into CAWSATGPEKLFF. Full variable domain (missing parts from reference TRBV30 and TRBJ1-4): SQTIHQWPATLVQPVGSPLSLECTVEGTSNPNLYWYRQAAGRGLQLLFYSVGIGQISSEVPQNLSASRPQDRQFILSSKKLLLSDSGFYLCAWSATGPEKLFFGSGTQLSVL.

The V and J genes are TRBV12-3 or TRBV12-4 and TRBJ1-5; 10 positions match TRBD1. The CDR3 is 13 amino acids. V was clipped by 6 bases and J by 7 bases; unmatched bases: 3. The CDR3 sequence is CASSGTGAQPQHF. As DNA, the CDR3 is TGTGCCAGCAGCGGGACAGGGGCCCAGCCCCAGCATTTT.

This rearrangement joins TRBV5-1 to TRBJ1-1, with a tentative D call TRBD1 (5 bases). The CDR3 contains 14 residues. From germline, CDR1 is SGHRS and CDR2 YFSETQ. V lost 2 bases and J lost 3, with 11 bases in between. The CDR3 region is CASSFKGRDTEAFF. The CDR3 bases are TGCGCCAGCAGCTTCAAGGGGAGGGACACTGAAGCTTTCTTT.

The chain has TRBV5-4 and TRBJ2-3; D not certain. V lost 4 bases and J lost 1, with 13 bases in between. In germline, CDR1 is SGHNT, CDR2 YYREEE (reference sequence). The CDR3 is 15 amino acids. CDR3 bases: TGTGCCAGCAGCCTTACAAGGCTTCGCACAGATACGCAGTATTTT. Protein sequence: CASSLTRLRTDTQYF.

The rearrangement uses TRBV27 and TRBJ1-6; D perhaps matches TRBD1 (6 bases). This CDR3 spans 14 amino acids. Per the germline V gene, CDR1 is MNHEY and CDR2 is SMNVEV (reference sequence). With 6 bases removed from V and 9 bases from J, the gap between germline ends came to 15 bases. The CDR3 reads CASRDRPRVSPLHF. The DNA for the CDR3 is TGTGCCAGCAGAGACAGGCCCCGGGTTTCACCCCTCCACTTT.